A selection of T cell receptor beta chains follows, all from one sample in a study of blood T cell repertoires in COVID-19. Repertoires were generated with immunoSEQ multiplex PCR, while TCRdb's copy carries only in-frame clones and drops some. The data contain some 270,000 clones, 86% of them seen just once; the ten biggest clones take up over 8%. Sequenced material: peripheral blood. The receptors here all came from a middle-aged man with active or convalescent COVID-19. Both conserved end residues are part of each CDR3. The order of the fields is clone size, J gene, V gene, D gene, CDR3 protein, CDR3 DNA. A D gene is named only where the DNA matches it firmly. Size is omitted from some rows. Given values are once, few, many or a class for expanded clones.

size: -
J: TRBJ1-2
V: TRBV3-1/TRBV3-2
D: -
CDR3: CASSQQDISGYTF
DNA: TGTGCCAGCAGCCAGCAAGACATCAGTGGCTACACCTTC

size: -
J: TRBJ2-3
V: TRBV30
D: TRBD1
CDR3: CAWSSPGTATDTQYF
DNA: TGTGCCTGGAGTTCTCCGGGGACAGCCACAGATACGCAGTATTTT

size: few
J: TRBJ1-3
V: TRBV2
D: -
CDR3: CASSVVGSSGNTIYF
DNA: TGTGCCAGCAGTGTGGTTGGGAGCTCTGGAAACACCATATATTTT

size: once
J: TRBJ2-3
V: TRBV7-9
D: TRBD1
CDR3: CASNLQGAGDTQYF
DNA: TGTGCCAGCAACCTACAGGGGGCAGGAGATACGCAGTATTTT

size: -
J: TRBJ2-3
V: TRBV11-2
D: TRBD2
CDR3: CASSFPLAGGPWVTDTQYF
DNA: TGTGCCAGCAGCTTCCCGCTAGCGGGAGGGCCATGGGTCACAGATACGCAGTATTTT

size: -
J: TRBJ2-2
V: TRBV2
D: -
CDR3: CATTSHANTGELFF
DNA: TGTGCCACCACATCACACGCGAACACCGGGGAGCTGTTTTTT

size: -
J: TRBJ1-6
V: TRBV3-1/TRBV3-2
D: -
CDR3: CASSLSPRGPDSPLHF
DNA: TGTGCCAGCAGCCTATCCCCCCGGGGTCCTGATTCACCCCTCCACTTT

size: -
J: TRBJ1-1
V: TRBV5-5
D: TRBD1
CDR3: CASTQGGTEAFF
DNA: TGTGCCAGCACCCAGGGGGGCACTGAAGCTTTCTTT

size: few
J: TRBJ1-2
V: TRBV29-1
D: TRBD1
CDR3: CSVEGEGAGYGYTF
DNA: TGCAGCGTTGAAGGAGAGGGGGCAGGCTATGGCTACACCTTC

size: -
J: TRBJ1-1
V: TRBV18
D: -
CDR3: CASSLRDGTEAFF
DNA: TGTGCCAGCTCGCTCAGGGATGGGACTGAAGCTTTCTTT

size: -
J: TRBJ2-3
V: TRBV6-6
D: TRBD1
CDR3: CASEDRGQSTDTQYF
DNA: TGTGCCAGCGAGGACAGGGGGCAGAGCACAGATACGCAGTATTTT

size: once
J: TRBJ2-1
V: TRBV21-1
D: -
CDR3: CASSVGTGYNEQFF
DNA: TGTGCCAGCAGCGTTGGGACTGGTTACAATGAGCAGTTCTTC

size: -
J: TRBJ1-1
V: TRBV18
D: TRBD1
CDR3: CASSPPDRTEAFF
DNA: TGTGCCAGCTCACCCCCGGACAGGACTGAAGCTTTCTTT

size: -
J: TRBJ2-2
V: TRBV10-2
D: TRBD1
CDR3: CATNGQGLAGELFF
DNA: TGCGCCACTAATGGACAGGGACTGGCCGGGGAGCTGTTTTTT

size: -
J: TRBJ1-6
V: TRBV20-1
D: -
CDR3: CSASRGGVNSPLHF
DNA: TGCAGTGCTAGTCGGGGGGGTGTAAATTCACCCCTCCACTTT

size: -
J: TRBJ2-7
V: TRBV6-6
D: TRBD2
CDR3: CASGGGSYEQYF
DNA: TGTGCCAGCGGGGGGGGCTCCTACGAGCAGTACTTC

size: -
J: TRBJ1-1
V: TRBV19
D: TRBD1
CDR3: CASSRQGAREAFF
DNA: TGTGCCAGTAGTAGACAGGGGGCACGAGAAGCTTTCTTT

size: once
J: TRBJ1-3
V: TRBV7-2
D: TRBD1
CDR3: CASSEGQVISGNTIYF
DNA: TGTGCCAGCAGCGAGGGACAGGTGATCTCTGGAAACACCATATATTTT

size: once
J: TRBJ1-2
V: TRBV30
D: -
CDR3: CAWNGVGEGYTF
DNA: TGTGCCTGGAACGGGGTCGGTGAGGGCTACACCTTC

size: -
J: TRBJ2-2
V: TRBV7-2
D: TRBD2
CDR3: CASSLSTSGGATLAGELFF
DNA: TGTGCCAGCAGCTTAAGTACTAGCGGGGGGGCTACCCTCGCCGGGGAGCTGTTTTTT

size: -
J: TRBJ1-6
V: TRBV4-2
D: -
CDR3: CASSQEPSTGNSPLHF
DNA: TGTGCCAGCAGCCAAGAGCCGAGTACAGGGAATTCACCCCTCCACTTT

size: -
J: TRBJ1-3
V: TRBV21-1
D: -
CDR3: CANLPGQWGLGLGNTIYF
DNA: TGTGCCAATCTACCGGGACAGTGGGGTCTGGGGCTCGGAAACACCATATATTTT

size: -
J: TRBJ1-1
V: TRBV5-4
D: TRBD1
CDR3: CASSTSGTGATEAFF
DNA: TGTGCCAGCAGCACAAGTGGTACAGGGGCCACTGAAGCTTTCTTT

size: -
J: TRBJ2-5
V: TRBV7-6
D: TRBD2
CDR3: CASSPGTSGGAVETQYF
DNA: TGTGCCAGCAGCCCCGGGACTAGCGGGGGGGCCGTAGAGACCCAGTACTTC

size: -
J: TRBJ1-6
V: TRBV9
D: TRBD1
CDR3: CASSDPRTGRSPLHF
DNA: TGTGCCAGCAGCGATCCGAGGACAGGGCGGTCACCCCTCCACTTT

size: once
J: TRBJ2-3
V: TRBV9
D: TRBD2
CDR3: CASSVGDVGTSGEQDTQYF
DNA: TGTGCCAGCAGCGTAGGAGATGTGGGGACTAGCGGGGAGCAAGATACGCAGTATTTT

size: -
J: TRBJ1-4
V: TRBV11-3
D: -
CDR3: CASSLGARGFANEKLFF
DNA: TGTGCCAGCAGCCTGGGGGCCAGGGGTTTTGCTAATGAAAAACTGTTTTTT

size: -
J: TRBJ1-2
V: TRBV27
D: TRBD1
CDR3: CASSPTGGAGVNGYTF
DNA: TGTGCCAGCAGTCCAACAGGGGGCGCGGGGGTAAATGGCTACACCTTC

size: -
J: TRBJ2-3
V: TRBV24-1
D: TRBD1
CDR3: CATSAQGAGDTQYF
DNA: TGTGCCACCAGTGCACAGGGGGCTGGAGATACGCAGTATTTT

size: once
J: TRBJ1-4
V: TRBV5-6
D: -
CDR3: CASSLVPRGNEKLFF
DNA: TGTGCCAGCAGCTTAGTTCCCCGGGGGAATGAAAAACTGTTTTTT

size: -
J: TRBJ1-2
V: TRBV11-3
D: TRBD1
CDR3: CASSLTGQGNYGYTF
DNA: TGTGCCAGCAGCTTAACGGGACAGGGGAACTATGGCTACACCTTC

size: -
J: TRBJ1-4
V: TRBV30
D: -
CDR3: CALARGGTNEKLFF
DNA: TGTGCCTTGGCCCGTGGGGGGACTAATGAAAAACTGTTTTTT

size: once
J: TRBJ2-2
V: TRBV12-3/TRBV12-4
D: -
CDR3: CASKPRQRGELFF
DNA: TGTGCCAGCAAACCCCGTCAGAGGGGGGAGCTGTTTTTT

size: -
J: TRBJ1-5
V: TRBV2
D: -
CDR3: CASTHEGVNQPQHF
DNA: TGTGCCAGCACCCATGAAGGGGTCAATCAGCCCCAGCATTTT

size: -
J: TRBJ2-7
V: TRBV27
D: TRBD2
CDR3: CASSPEAGVGYEQYF
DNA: TGTGCCAGCAGCCCGGAAGCGGGAGTCGGCTACGAGCAGTACTTC

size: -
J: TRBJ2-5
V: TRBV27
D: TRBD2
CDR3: CASSFSSPTIAGQETQYF
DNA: TGTGCCAGCAGTTTTTCGTCGCCAACCATAGCGGGACAAGAGACCCAGTACTTC

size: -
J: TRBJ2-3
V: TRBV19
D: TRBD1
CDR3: CASAGTGELTDTQYF
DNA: TGTGCCAGCGCCGGGACAGGCGAACTCACAGATACGCAGTATTTT

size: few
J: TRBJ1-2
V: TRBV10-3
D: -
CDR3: CAISESPGGPNYGYTF
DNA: TGTGCCATCAGTGAGTCCCCGGGGGGACCAAACTATGGCTACACCTTC

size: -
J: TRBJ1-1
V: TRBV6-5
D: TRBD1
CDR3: CASSYFPTGVDTEAFF
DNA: TGTGCCAGCAGTTACTTCCCGACAGGGGTCGACACTGAAGCTTTCTTT

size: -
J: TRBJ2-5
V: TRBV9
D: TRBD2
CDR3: CASSEAGGGETQYF
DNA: TGTGCCAGCAGCGAGGCGGGGGGTGGGGAGACCCAGTACTTC

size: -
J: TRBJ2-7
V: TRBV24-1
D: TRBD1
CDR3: CATSDSGTGSYEQYF
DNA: TGTGCCACCAGTGATTCCGGGACAGGGAGCTACGAGCAGTACTTC

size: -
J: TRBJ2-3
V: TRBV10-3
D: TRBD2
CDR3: CAISGPGTSGAPDTQYF
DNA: TGTGCCATCAGTGGCCCCGGGACTAGCGGGGCCCCAGATACGCAGTATTTT

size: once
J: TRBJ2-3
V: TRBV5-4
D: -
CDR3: CASSKGTSTDTQYF
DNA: TGTGCCAGCAGCAAGGGGACATCGACAGATACGCAGTATTTT

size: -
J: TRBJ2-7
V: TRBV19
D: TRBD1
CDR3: CASTRDSSSYEQYF
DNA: TGTGCCAGTACCAGGGACAGCAGCTCCTACGAGCAGTACTTC

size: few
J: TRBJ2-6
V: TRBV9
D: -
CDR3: CASSPGGGANVLTF
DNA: TGTGCCAGCAGCCCCGGGGGAGGGGCCAACGTCCTGACTTTC

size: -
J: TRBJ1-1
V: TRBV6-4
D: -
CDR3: CASIGGGWNTEAFF
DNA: TGTGCCAGCATCGGCGGGGGGTGGAACACTGAAGCTTTCTTT

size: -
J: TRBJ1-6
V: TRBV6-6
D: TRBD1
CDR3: CASSRDRDNSPLHF
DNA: TGTGCCAGCAGCCGGGACAGGGATAATTCACCCCTCCACTTT

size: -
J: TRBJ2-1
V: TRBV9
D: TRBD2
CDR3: CASSVDPLAGGQDEQFF
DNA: TGTGCCAGCAGCGTAGATCCACTAGCGGGGGGGCAAGATGAGCAGTTCTTC

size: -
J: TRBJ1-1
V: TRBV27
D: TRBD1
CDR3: CASSSPTGVPEAFF
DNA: TGTGCCAGCAGTTCCCCGACAGGGGTACCTGAAGCTTTCTTT

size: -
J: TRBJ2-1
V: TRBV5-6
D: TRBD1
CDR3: CASSFGTGMFF
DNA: TGTGCCAGCAGCTTCGGGACAGGAATGTTCTTC

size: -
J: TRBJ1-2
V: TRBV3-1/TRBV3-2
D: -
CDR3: CASSQGGRYGYTF
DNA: TGTGCCAGCAGCCAAGGGGGCAGGTATGGCTACACCTTC

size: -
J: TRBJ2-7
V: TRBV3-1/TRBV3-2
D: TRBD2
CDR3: CASSQAGLGTYEQYF
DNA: TGTGCCAGCAGCCAAGCGGGACTAGGTACTTACGAGCAGTACTTC

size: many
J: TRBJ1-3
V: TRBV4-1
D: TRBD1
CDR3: CASSQLLTGAYSGNTIYF
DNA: TGCGCCAGCAGCCAACTCCTCACAGGGGCCTACTCTGGAAACACCATATATTTT

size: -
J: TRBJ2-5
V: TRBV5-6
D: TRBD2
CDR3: CASSLLAGGPETQYF
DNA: TGTGCCAGCAGCTTGCTAGCGGGGGGACCGGAGACCCAGTACTTC

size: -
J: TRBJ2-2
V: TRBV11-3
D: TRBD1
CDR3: CASSLRQGASLSSGELFF
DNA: TGTGCCAGCAGCTTACGACAGGGGGCCTCTTTGAGTTCCGGGGAGCTGTTTTTT

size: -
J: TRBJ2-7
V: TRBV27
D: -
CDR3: CASSLQGIDYEQYF
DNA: TGTGCCAGCAGTTTACAGGGTATCGACTACGAGCAGTACTTC

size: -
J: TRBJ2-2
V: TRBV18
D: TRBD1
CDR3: CASSPQWHGQGSGELFF
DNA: TGTGCCAGCTCACCACAATGGCACGGACAGGGGAGCGGGGAGCTGTTTTTT

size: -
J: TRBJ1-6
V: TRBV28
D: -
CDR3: CASSAGENSPLHF
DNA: TGTGCCAGCAGTGCGGGAGAGAATTCACCCCTCCACTTT

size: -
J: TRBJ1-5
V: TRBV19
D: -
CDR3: CASSIEAEYSNQPQHF
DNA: TGTGCCAGTAGTATTGAGGCGGAATATAGCAATCAGCCCCAGCATTTT